The 25 T cell receptor beta chains in this list originate from one sample, sequenced in a study of Graves' ophthalmopathy and Graves' hyperthyroidism. RNA transcripts served as template for amplifying TCR beta CDR3 sequences. First-round RT-PCR employed HTBI primers, with a second-round multiplex PCR after it. One entry per CDR3 protein, called by TCRdb with MiXCR from the multiplex PCR reads. The sample has almost 400,000 distinct CDR3 sequences, around 18% seen once. Sample: peripheral blood. All receptors derive from a woman aged 18 to 35 with Graves' ophthalmopathy.

The sample holds many counts of this clonotype. The chain recombines TRBV18 with TRBJ1-2; D is perhaps TRBD1 (6 bases). V was trimmed by 2 bases and J by 3 bases, leaving 10 bases between them. Germline CDR1 reads KGHSH; CDR2 reads LQKENI. This CDR3 has 14 residues. CDR3 DNA: TGTGCCAGCTCACCAGGCGGGGGCGACTATGGCTACACCTTC. The encoded protein is CASSPGGGDYGYTF.

This clonotype occurred many times. The chain joins TRBV6-5 to TRBJ1-5; TRBD1 agrees at 9 bases. The length of the CDR3 is 15 residues. Per germline, CDR1 MNHEY and CDR2 SVGAGI. The V segment lost 6 bases and the J segment 3 bases; nucleotides outside the gene matches: 6. CDR3: CASRATGGDNQPQHF. CDR3 sequence (DNA): TGTGCCAGCAGGGCGACAGGGGGGGACAATCAGCCCCAGCATTTT.

This clonotype was picked up many times. The chain combines TRBV19 with TRBJ1-5; D is perhaps TRBD1 (5 bases). The CDR3 runs 15 residues. Germline CDR1 and CDR2: LNHDA and SQIVND (reference sequence). V lost 6 bases to trimming and J lost 5 bases, with 17 bases between them. This CDR3 reads CASRSGTEVHQPQHF. DNA for the CDR3: TGTGCCAGTAGGTCCGGGACGGAGGTGCATCAGCCCCAGCATTTT.

This clonotype was counted ten times or more. The chain employs TRBV28 and TRBJ2-7; D is undetermined. CDR1 is MDHEN, CDR2 SYDVKM, per germline. V was cut by 6 bases and J by 0 bases, with 15 bases left in between. The length of the CDR3 is 15 residues. CDR3 nucleotide sequence: TGTGCCAGCAGCCAAAGGAACCTTCTCTCCTACGAGCAGTACTTC. It is translated as CASSQRNLLSYEQYF. The whole variable domain, remainder taken from reference TRBV28 and TRBJ2-7, is DVKVTQSSRYLVKRTGEKVFLECVQDMDHENMFWYRQDPGLGLRLIYFSYDVKMKEKGDIPEGYSVSREKKERFSLILESASTNQTSMYLCASSQRNLLSYEQYFGPGTRLTVT.

This clonotype has at least ten counts. This rearrangement joins TRBV11-2 to TRBJ1-1; TRBD1 matches at 8 bases. Germline loops: CDR1 SGHAT, CDR2 FQNNGV. The J segment lost 0 bases and the V segment lost 1 base, leaving 10 bases of the junction unmatched. This CDR3 region has 18 residues. CDR3 coding DNA: TGTGCCAGCAGCTTAGTGAAAGGCAGGGGGCGGGTGAACACTGAAGCTTTCTTT. This sequence encodes CASSLVKGRGRVNTEAFF.

This clonotype was observed many times. This chain connects TRBV30 to TRBJ1-2; no clear D. The germline V gene encodes CDR1 GTSNPN and CDR2 SVGIG (reference sequence). This CDR3 contains 14 residues. V was shortened by 4 bases and J by 8 bases, with 20 bases between the two germline ends. Here the CDR3 DNA reads TGTGCCTGGAAAGCCGGAGTCCTAACGGGGGGCTACACCTTC. Protein: CAWKAGVLTGGYTF.

In this sample, this clonotype turned up many times. The gene calls are TRBV5-5 and TRBJ2-2; D is undetermined. The CDR3 is 13 residues long. CDR1 SGHKS and CDR2 YYEKEE come from the germline V gene (reference sequence). V was clipped by 4 bases and J by 5 bases, with 9 bases between them. The DNA of the CDR3 is TGTGCCAGCAGCACCCTAGATACCGGGGAGCTGTTTTTT. This codes for CASSTLDTGELFF. The complete variable domain, with remaining parts taken from reference TRBV5-5 and TRBJ2-2, reads DAGVTQSPTHLIKTRGQQVTLRCSPISGHKSVSWYQQVLGQGPQFIFQYYEKEERGRGNFPDRFSARQFPNYSSELNVNALLLGDSALYLCASSTLDTGELFFGEGSRLTVL.

At least ten counts were recorded for this clonotype. The CDR3 spells CSARDRNQPQHF. The DNA of the CDR3 is TGCAGTGCTAGGGACAGAAATCAGCCCCAGCATTTT. The V gene is TRBV20-1, the J gene TRBJ1-5; weak D call: TRBD1 (6 bases). From germline, CDR1 is DFQATT and CDR2 SNEGSKA (reference sequence). The CDR3 length is 12 residues. V was trimmed by 3 bases and J by 4 bases, leaving 7 bases between them.

The genes are TRBV7-2 and TRBJ2-7; the D call may be TRBD1 or TRBD2 (6 bases each). Germline V gives CDR1 SGHTA, CDR2 FQGNSA. V was clipped by 7 bases and J by 0 bases, with 13 bases between them. The CDR3 sequence is 14 residues long. The CDR3 loop reads CASTQGGSSYEQYF. The CDR3, as DNA: TGTGCCAGCACCCAAGGGGGGAGCTCCTACGAGCAGTACTTC.

This chain links TRBV11-2 with TRBJ2-7; 8 bases are shared with TRBD2. The CDR3 contains 16 residues. Trimming cost V 5 bases and J 2 bases; bases outside gene matches: 11. Germline lookup yields CDR1 SGHAT and CDR2 FQNNGV. CDR3 nucleotides: TGTGCCAGCAGCCGAAAAGATCAGCGGGGGACCTACGAGCAGTACTTC. Encoded protein: CASSRKDQRGTYEQYF. The variable domain in full, with the rest retrieved from reference TRBV11-2 and TRBJ2-7, is EAGVAQSPRYKIIEKRQSVAFWCNPISGHATLYWYQQILGQGPKLLIQFQNNGVVDDSQLPKDRFSAERLKGVDSTLKIQPAKLEDSAVYLCASSRKDQRGTYEQYFGPGTRLTVT.

This clonotype was picked up many times. The chain joins TRBV6-1 to TRBJ1-5; D gene ambiguous. The CDR3 is made up of 14 amino acids. V was pared by 6 bases and J by 3 bases, with 12 bases between. Germline values: CDR1 MNHNS, CDR2 SASEGT. The CDR3 spells CASRTDGFNQPQHF. The CDR3 coding sequence is TGTGCCAGCAGAACGGACGGGTTCAATCAGCCCCAGCATTTT.

The rearrangement uses TRBV6-1 and TRBJ2-7; TRBD2 might be the D (6 bases). Trimming stripped 3 bases from V and 4 bases from J, with 16 bases between. The CDR3 covers 15 residues. The germline CDR1 and CDR2 sequences are MNHNS and SASEGT. The CDR3 nucleotides are TGTGCCAGCAGTGAGTACGGGGGTAGTTTGTACGAGCAGTACTTC. Amino acid sequence: CASSEYGGSLYEQYF.

V and J are TRBV15 and TRBJ1-6, with D unclear. In germline, CDR1 is LNHNV, CDR2 YYDKDF (reference sequence). The V end was cut by 1 base, the J end by 8 bases, with 6 bases between. This CDR3 comprises 13 residues. For the CDR3, the DNA is TGTGCCACCAGCAGAGTGTCTGATTCACCCCTCCACTTT. Protein sequence: CATSRVSDSPLHF.

V is TRBV24-1 and J is TRBJ2-5; 8 positions agree with TRBD1. This CDR3 region has 16 residues. The germline V gene encodes CDR1 KGHDR and CDR2 SFDVKD. Trimming at V came to 6 bases and at J to 0 bases, leaving 8 bases not matched to a gene. The CDR3 DNA sequence: TGTGCCACCAGTACACGACAGGGGAAGTACCAAGAGACCCAGTACTTC. Translated, it gives CATSTRQGKYQETQYF.

At least ten counts were recorded for this clonotype. The chain carries TRBV20-1 and TRBJ1-5; no firm D call. Germline assignment: CDR1 DFQATT and CDR2 SNEGSKA (reference sequence). The V end lost 3 bases, the J end lost 1 base, and 10 bases lay between the germline ends. The CDR3 runs 14 residues. For the CDR3, the DNA is TGCAGTGCTAGGGAAGGATCGAGCAATCAGCCCCAGCATTTT. Translating it yields CSAREGSSNQPQHF.

This clonotype was recorded many times. The CDR3: CASSRPTGAYEQYF. CDR3 nucleotides: TGTGCCAGCAGCCGACCAACAGGGGCCTACGAGCAGTACTTC. The chain carries TRBV11-2 and TRBJ2-7; 7 bases map to TRBD1. This CDR3 comprises 14 residues. Germline CDR1 and CDR2: SGHAT and FQNNGV. V lost 5 bases, J lost 2 bases, and 6 bases stayed unmatched.

The chain uses TRBV12-3 or TRBV12-4 and TRBJ2-5; D is possibly TRBD1 or TRBD2 (5 bases each). The CDR3 runs to 12 residues. V shed 8 bases and J shed 3 bases, with 10 bases lying between them. For the CDR3, the DNA is TGTGCCAGCTGGGACCTAGAAGAGACCCAGTACTTC. Translated, it gives CASWDLEETQYF.

This clonotype was recorded many times. This chain links TRBV19 with TRBJ1-5; tentatively, D is TRBD1 (5 bases). The germline gives CDR1 LNHDA, CDR2 SQIVND (reference sequence). The CDR3 is 12 residues long. With 8 bases removed from V and 13 bases from J, the gap between germline ends came to 18 bases. CDR3 in amino acids: CASQFLGGDQHF. In DNA, the CDR3 is TGTGCCAGTCAATTTTTGGGGGGGGATCAGCATTTT.

This clonotype has ten or more counts. The chain links TRBV29-1 to TRBJ2-3; D possibly uses TRBD1 or TRBD2 (5 bases each). The CDR3 consists of 18 residues. Germline CDR1 and CDR2: SQVTM and ANQGSEA. Trimming took off 0 bases at V and 2 bases at J, with 21 bases between the two ends. The CDR3 here is CSVEDWDGPNGDTDTQYF. CDR3 DNA: TGCAGCGTTGAAGACTGGGACGGACCCAACGGGGACACAGATACGCAGTATTTT.

This clonotype was observed at least ten times. The chain combines TRBV29-1 with TRBJ1-2; D perhaps matches TRBD1 (5 bases). The CDR3 runs 12 residues. Germline V gene sequence: CDR1 SQVTM, CDR2 ANQGSEA. V was clipped by 6 bases and J by 0 bases, with 8 bases between them. The CDR3 sequence is CSVRGPNYGYTF. The CDR3 DNA follows: TGCAGCGTCCGGGGCCCTAACTATGGCTACACCTTC.

The chain is built from TRBV7-9 and TRBJ2-7; a possible D gene is TRBD1 (6 bases). Trimming took off 2 bases at V and 2 bases at J, with 13 bases between the two ends. The length of the CDR3 is 15 residues. Per the germline V gene, CDR1 is SEHNR and CDR2 is FQNEAQ (reference sequence). CDR3 DNA sequence: TGTGCCAGCAGCTTACCCGGGACAACAGCCTACGAGCAGTACTTC. Protein: CASSLPGTTAYEQYF.

A word on this clonotype: This may arise from a read error, as a much more abundant clone is one base away. V usage is TRBV24-1 and J usage is TRBJ2-2; D assignment may be TRBD1 or TRBD2 (6 bases each). The ends were cut back, 3 bases at V and 4 bases at J, with 23 bases in the middle. This CDR3 has 19 residues. Germline V gives CDR1 KGHDR, CDR2 SFDVKD. CDR3 region: CATSDPLNPRGRITGELFF. CDR3 nucleotides: TGTGCCACCAGTGATCCACTAAACCCCCGGGGGCGCATCACCGGGGAGCTGTTTTTT.

This clonotype was observed many times. This sequence joins TRBV5-6 and TRBJ1-1; D unresolved. CDR1 and CDR2 (germline): SGHDT, YYEEEE. V lost 3 bases and J lost 7, with 7 bases in between. The CDR3 has 11 residues. The CDR3 loop reads CASSWGFEAFF. The DNA of the CDR3 is TGTGCCAGCAGCTGGGGTTTTGAAGCTTTCTTT.

In this sample, this clonotype turned up many times. The chain recombines TRBV28 with TRBJ1-5; tentatively, D is TRBD1 (5 bases). This CDR3 is 16 amino acids long. The V end was cut by 6 bases, the J end by 7 bases, with 22 bases between. Germline assignment: CDR1 MDHEN and CDR2 SYDVKM. The CDR3, as DNA: TGTGCCAGCAGCCCAAAGAAAGGGGCAGTATCCCAGCCCCAGCATTTT. As protein: CASSPKKGAVSQPQHF.

This clonotype was counted many times. The chain is built from TRBV27 and TRBJ2-5, with D unresolved. CDR1 is MNHEY and CDR2 is SMNVEV in the germline V gene (reference sequence). CDR3 length: 10 amino acids. Trimming removed 6 bases from V and 5 bases from J, with 4 bases in between. Here the CDR3 DNA reads TGTGCCAGCAGCAGGGAGACCCAGTACTTC. Protein sequence: CASSRETQYF.